The present T cell receptor beta chain was sequenced within a study of beta chain features in type 1 diabetes (dated by TCRdb to the late 2010s). Broadly, across the study: No differences in mean age, gender distribution, total cell number or subset yield were found between patients and healthy donors. A total of under 140,000,000 sorted cells were examined across all samples, and the number of cells per subset was strongly correlated with RNA yield. The study compared the TCRB repertoires of sorted circulating CD4+ T cell subsets in recently diagnosed type 1 diabetes patients with those in matched healthy donors. Naive and central memory subsets were obtained from all 30 or so donors, but regulatory and stem cell-like memory subsets were isolated from only 8 patients and about 8 healthy donors. Summary of the overall study and its limitations: PCR may preferentially amplify shorter templates, but because patient and control samples were amplified and corrected together, any resulting skew would affect both groups equally. Naive, central memory and regulatory TCRB repertoires appeared to be more alike among patients than among healthy donors. Only small numbers of individuals were included in the HLA sub-analyses, which left unresolved whether HLA type had any influence on TCRB rearrangement. Type 1 diabetes patients showed a moderate but significant shortening of TCRB CDR3 length in all four CD4+ subsets. Patients with type 1 diabetes made fewer insertions and deleted more nucleotides at VDJ recombination sites, implying thymic rearrangement abnormalities. Because cDNA was sequenced instead of genomic DNA, activated cells with high expression could be over-represented, although the groups did not differ in activation or CD3 levels.

Trimming costs V 1 base and J 1 base, and their ends lie 12 bases apart. The germline V gene supplies CDR1 SGHTA and CDR2 FQGTGA. Measured from the cysteine to the phenylalanine, the CDR3 is 16 residues long. Only CDR3 DNA remains: 48 bases, in frame from the first base. The entire amount of isolated RNA was reverse transcribed using the High Capacity cDNA Reverse Transcription Kit, so the sequenced TCRB transcripts were expressed ones. Deep immunoSEQ sequencing was performed on naive, central memory and regulatory T cell samples, with an average of roughly 3.3 million total reads per sample. Sorted cells were lysed in RLT buffer, and RNA was extracted using DNase-treated RNeasy Micro or Mini kits according to cell number. Each cell subset was processed separately to prevent cross-contamination, with patient and healthy donor samples processed together. The immunoSEQ multiplex PCR was used to amplify TCRB sequences from cDNA, generating 87-bp fragments that spanned the CDR3 region. Sequencing of the amplicons was performed on the Illumina HiSeq platform. The source study handled its data this way. PCR bias was computationally corrected using synthetic template baselines, reads within Hamming distance 2 were collapsed, and singletons that could not be merged were discarded. Reads were aligned against IMGT to assign V, D and J genes, CDR3 length and insertions or deletions at six rearrangement sites. Within each subset, clonotype counts were normalized to sorted cell number, and only after that were true diversity and Gini coefficients computed with the tcR R package. Repertoire sharing was quantified using the overlap coefficient calculated on TCRB nucleotide sequences. Out-of-frame TCRB sequences from naive cells were analyzed to stand in for the pre-selection repertoire. In its TCRdb copy, this immuneACCESS table keeps in-frame sequences only and misses some clones. Where compared with another copy, unresolved V genes explain less than half of these, and the others have no known cause. From that table come the V and J calls and clone size; the DNA was used to work out D and trimming. Present in this sample are 200,000 to 300,000 clones, about a fifth of which were seen just once. The top ten clones comprise 0.025% to 0.035% of the sample.

About this clone itself: The antigen this receptor binds is unknown. No much larger clonotype is one base removed from it; base qualities were not supplied.

Each donor gave one peripheral blood draw, roughly 120 mL on average, collected into heparinised tubes. A BD FACSAria II was used to sort naive, central memory, regulatory and stem cell-like memory CD4+ T cells with a panel that included CD45RO, CCR7, CD25, CD127, CD95 and CD27. A purity above 95% was achieved for all sorted populations. PBMCs were isolated right away by Lymphoprep density gradient centrifugation and were stained directly, without culture. To minimize batch effects, samples were stained and sorted in pairs, one healthy donor with one patient per experiment. Recombination joined TRBV7-3 with TRBJ2-3, and possibly TRBD2, on 6 matching bases. Material: naive CD4+ T cells from blood. In light of the paper, this sample's cell subset or site label describes: true naive CD4+ T cells. The TCR comes from a woman in her 40s with type 1 diabetes. The nucleotide sequence reads as follows: TGTGCCAGCAGCTTAAAGACTGGCGGGGGCACAGATACGCAGTATTTT. Protein translation: CASSLKTGGGTDTQYF.